These 8 T cell receptor beta chains share one sample of origin, sequenced in a study of T cells in localized non-small cell lung cancer (TCRdb year 2020). The library was produced with the immunoSEQ multiplex PCR assay. Sourced from immuneACCESS, this table was stored by TCRdb with only in-frame sequences that have V and J called. A share of the clones is absent; for the studies checked, an unresolved V gene accounts for under half, and the remainder has no known explanation. The sample profile shows under 65,000 clones; about 83% of them were found once. Of the sample, just under 20% is held by the ten largest clones. The material was peripheral blood, obtained before any cancer treatment. These TCRs come from a female donor at least 60 years old with stage II squamous cell lung carcinoma.

J is TRBJ2-2 and V is TRBV6-4, with TRBD1 matching 9 bases. J gave up 3 bases and V 5 bases, and 10 bases lay outside the gene matches. The CDR3 is 17 amino acids. The germline V gene has CDR1 MRHNA and CDR2 SNTAGT. The CDR3 DNA sequence: TGTGCCAGCAGTCTACAGGGGGCGGGAGTGGACACCGGGGAGCTGTTTTTT. It translates to CASSLQGAGVDTGELFF.

V gene TRBV5-4 combines with J gene TRBJ2-5; the D is unclear. Looked up from germline, CDR1 is SGHNT and CDR2 is YYREEE (reference sequence). The CDR3 sequence is 14 residues long. Trimming shortened V by 3 bases and J by 0 bases, and 9 bases separated the two germline ends. Here the CDR3 DNA reads TGTGCCAGCAGCTCCGTTAGGGACCAAGAGACCCAGTACTTC. Translated, it gives CASSSVRDQETQYF.

This chain links TRBV9 with TRBJ2-7, with D perhaps matching TRBD1 (6 bases). Germline CDR1 SGDLS, CDR2 YYNGEE. The CDR3 totals 13 residues. Trimming cost V 3 bases and J 10 bases, with 17 bases left between them. The CDR3 here is CASSAELGTRQYF. CDR3 coding DNA: TGTGCCAGCAGCGCAGAGCTGGGGACAAGACAGTACTTC.

This sequence joins TRBV7-9 and TRBJ1-5; D possibly corresponds to TRBD1 (6 bases). Germline values: CDR1 SEHNR, CDR2 FQNEAQ (reference sequence). Trimming stripped 7 bases from V and 8 bases from J, with 18 bases between. The CDR3 is made up of 14 amino acids. The CDR3 spells CASTEGGFGKPQHF. CDR3 bases: TGTGCCAGCACCGAGGGGGGGTTCGGGAAGCCCCAGCATTTT.

This clone has just one count. The chain has TRBV2 and TRBJ1-2; D unclear. Between the trimmed V and J ends, which lost 6 bases and 0 bases, there was a span of 11 bases. CDR1 SNHLY and CDR2 FYNNEI come from the germline V gene. This CDR3 has 14 residues. The CDR3 sequence: CASRNTASNYGYTF. In DNA, the CDR3 is TGTGCCAGCAGGAACACAGCCTCTAACTATGGCTACACCTTC.

The chain carries TRBV30 and TRBJ1-6; no clear D. The CDR3 covers 16 residues. Germline V gene lookup returns CDR1 GTSNPN and CDR2 SVGIG (reference sequence). V was shortened by 0 bases and J by 7 bases, with 16 bases between the two germline ends. CDR3: CAWSVAKAGGNSPLHF. Here the CDR3 DNA reads TGTGCCTGGAGTGTAGCGAAGGCAGGAGGAAATTCACCCCTCCACTTT.

This chain uses TRBV9 with TRBJ2-5, with D tentatively TRBD2 (5 bases). Germline loops: CDR1 SGDLS, CDR2 YYNGEE. The CDR3 is made up of 14 amino acids. V lost 0 bases and J 1 base, leaving 7 bases between the germline ends. Here the CDR3 DNA reads TGTGCCAGCAGCGTAGACGGGGTCCAAGAGACCCAGTACTTC. Translating gives CASSVDGVQETQYF.

CDR3 nucleotide sequence: TGTGCCAGCAGCTTTTTAGGGGCGCGGACCGGGGAGCTGTTTTTT. Translating gives CASSFLGARTGELFF. The V and J genes are TRBV5-6 and TRBJ2-2, with D maybe TRBD1 (5 bases). Germline assignment: CDR1 SGHDT and CDR2 YYEEEE. Between the trimmed V and J ends, which lost 2 bases and 5 bases, there was a span of 13 bases. The CDR3 loop spans 15 amino acids.